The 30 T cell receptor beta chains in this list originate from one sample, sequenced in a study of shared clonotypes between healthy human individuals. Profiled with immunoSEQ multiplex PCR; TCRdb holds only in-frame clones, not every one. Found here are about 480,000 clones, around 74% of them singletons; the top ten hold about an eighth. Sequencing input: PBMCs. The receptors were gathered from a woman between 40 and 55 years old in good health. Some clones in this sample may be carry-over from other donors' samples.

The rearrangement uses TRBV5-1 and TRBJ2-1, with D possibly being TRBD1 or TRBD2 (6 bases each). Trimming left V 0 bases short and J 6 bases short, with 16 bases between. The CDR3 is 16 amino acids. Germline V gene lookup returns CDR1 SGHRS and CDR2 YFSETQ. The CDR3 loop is CASSLAGRGRFNEQFF. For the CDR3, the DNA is TGCGCCAGCAGCTTGGCCGGTCGGGGGCGGTTCAATGAGCAGTTCTTC.

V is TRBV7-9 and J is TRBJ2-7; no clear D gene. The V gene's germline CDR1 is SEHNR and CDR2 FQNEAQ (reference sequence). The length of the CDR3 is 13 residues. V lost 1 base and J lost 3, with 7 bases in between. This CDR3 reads CASSLGSFYEQYF. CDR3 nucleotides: TGTGCCAGCAGCTTAGGTTCCTTCTACGAGCAGTACTTC.

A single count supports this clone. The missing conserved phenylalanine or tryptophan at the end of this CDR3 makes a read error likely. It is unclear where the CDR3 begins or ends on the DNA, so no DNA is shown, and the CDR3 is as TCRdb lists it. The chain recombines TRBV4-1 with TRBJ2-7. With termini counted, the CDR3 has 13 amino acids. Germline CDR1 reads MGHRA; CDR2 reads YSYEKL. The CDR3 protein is CASSQDHGGKESY.

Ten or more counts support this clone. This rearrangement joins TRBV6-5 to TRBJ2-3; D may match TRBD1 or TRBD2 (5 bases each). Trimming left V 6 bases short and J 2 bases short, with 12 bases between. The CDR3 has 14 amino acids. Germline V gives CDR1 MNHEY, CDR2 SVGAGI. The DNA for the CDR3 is TGTGCCAGCAGGCTCGGGACCGTCACAGATACGCAGTATTTT. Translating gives CASRLGTVTDTQYF.

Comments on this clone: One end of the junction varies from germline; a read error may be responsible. CDR3 residues: CASGQEKFYGYTF. CDR3 coding DNA: TGTGCCAGCGGCCAAGAAAAGTTCTATGGCTACACCTTC. The chain joins TRBV14 to TRBJ1-2; D call uncertain. This CDR3 is 13 amino acids long. Germline CDR1 and CDR2: SGHDN and FVKESK.

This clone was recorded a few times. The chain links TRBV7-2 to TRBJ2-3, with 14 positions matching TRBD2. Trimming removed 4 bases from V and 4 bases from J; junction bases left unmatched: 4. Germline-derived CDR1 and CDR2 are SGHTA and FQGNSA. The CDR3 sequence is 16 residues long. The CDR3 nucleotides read TGTGCCAGCAGCTCGGGACTAGCGGGAGCCTCAGATACGCAGTATTTT. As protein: CASSSGLAGASDTQYF.

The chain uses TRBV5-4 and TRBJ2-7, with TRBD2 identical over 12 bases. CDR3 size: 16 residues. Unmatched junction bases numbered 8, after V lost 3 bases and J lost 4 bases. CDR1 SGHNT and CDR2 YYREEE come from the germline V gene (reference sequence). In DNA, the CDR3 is TGTGCCAGCAGCTCTGAGACTAGCGGGAGAATGTACGAGCAGTACTTC. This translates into CASSSETSGRMYEQYF. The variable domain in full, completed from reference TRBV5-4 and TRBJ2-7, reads ETGVTQSPTHLIKTRGQQVTLRCSSQSGHNTVSWYQQALGQGPQFIFQYYREEENGRGNFPPRFSGLQFPNYSSELNVNALELDDSALYLCASSSETSGRMYEQYFGPGTRLTVT.

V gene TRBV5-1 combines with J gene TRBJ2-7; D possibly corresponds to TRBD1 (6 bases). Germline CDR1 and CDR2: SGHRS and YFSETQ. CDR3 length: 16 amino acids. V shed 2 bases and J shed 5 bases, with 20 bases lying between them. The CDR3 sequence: CASSLLLGNRANEQYF. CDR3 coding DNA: TGCGCCAGCAGCTTACTGCTGGGGAACAGGGCGAACGAGCAGTACTTC.

CDR3 DNA: TGTGCCAGCTCACCAAGGGACAGCGAACTCTCTGGAAACACCATATATTTT. Encoded protein: CASSPRDSELSGNTIYF. The chain joins TRBV18 to TRBJ1-3; 7 nucleotides agree with TRBD1. The CDR3 runs to 17 residues. V lost 2 bases, J lost 0 bases, and 7 bases stayed unmatched. CDR1 KGHSH and CDR2 LQKENI come from the germline V gene.

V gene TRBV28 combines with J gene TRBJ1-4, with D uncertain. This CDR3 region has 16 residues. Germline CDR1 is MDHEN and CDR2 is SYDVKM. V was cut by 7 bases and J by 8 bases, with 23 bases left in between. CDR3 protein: CASKGVRLGSWEKLFF. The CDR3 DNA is TGTGCCAGCAAAGGTGTCAGGTTAGGGTCATGGGAAAAACTGTTTTTT.

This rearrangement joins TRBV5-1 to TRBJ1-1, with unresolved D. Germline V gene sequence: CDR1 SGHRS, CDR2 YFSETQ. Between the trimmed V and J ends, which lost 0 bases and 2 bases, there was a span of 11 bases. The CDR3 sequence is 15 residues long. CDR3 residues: CASSLEGRYNTEAFF. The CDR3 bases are TGCGCCAGCAGCTTGGAGGGCAGGTATAACACTGAAGCTTTCTTT.

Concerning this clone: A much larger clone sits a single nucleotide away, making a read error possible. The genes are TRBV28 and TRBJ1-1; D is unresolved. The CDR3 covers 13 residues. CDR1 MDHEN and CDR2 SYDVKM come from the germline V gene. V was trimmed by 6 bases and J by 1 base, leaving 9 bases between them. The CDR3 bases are TGTGCCAGCAGCGCCCCCAAGAACACTGAAGCTTTCTTT. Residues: CASSAPKNTEAFF.

CDR3 DNA sequence: TGCGCCAGCAGTGAGTCGTGGATGCCGTACTTC. This gives the protein CASSESWMPYF. The rearrangement uses TRBV10-2 and TRBJ2-5; the D is unclear. V lost 0 bases to trimming and J lost 13 bases, with 9 bases between them. This CDR3 has 11 amino acids. Per the germline V gene, CDR1 is WSHSY and CDR2 is SAAADI.

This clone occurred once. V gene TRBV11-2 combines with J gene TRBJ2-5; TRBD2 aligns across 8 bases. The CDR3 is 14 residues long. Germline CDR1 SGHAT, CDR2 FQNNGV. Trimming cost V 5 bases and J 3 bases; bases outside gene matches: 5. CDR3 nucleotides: TGTGCCAGCAGCCCCGGGGGGGGGAAAGAGACCCAGTACTTC. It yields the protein CASSPGGGKETQYF.

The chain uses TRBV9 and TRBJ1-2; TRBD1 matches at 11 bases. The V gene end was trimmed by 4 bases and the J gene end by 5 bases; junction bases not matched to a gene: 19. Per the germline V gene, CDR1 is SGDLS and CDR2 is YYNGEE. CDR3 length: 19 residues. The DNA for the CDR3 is TGTGCCAGCAGCCCCACAATGGACAGGGGGCGATTTTCCTCGTATGGCTACACCTTC. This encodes CASSPTMDRGRFSSYGYTF.

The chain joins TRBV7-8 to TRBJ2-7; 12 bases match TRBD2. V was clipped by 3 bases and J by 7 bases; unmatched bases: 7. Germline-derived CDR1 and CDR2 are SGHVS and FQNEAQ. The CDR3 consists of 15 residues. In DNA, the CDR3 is TGTGCCAGCAGCTTGAGACTAGCGGGAGTCGAGGAGCAGTACTTC. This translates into CASSLRLAGVEEQYF.

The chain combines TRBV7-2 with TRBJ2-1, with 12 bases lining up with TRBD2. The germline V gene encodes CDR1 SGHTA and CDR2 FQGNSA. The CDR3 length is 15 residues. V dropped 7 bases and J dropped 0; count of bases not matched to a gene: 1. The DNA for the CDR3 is TGTGCCAGCACACTAGCGGGAGGCTCCTACAATGAGCAGTTCTTC. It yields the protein CASTLAGGSYNEQFF.

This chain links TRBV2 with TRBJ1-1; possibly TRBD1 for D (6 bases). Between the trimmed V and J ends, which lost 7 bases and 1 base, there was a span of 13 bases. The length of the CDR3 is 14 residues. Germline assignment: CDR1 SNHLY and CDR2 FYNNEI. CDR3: CASNSRTANTEAFF. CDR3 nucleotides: TGTGCCAGCAACTCCCGGACAGCGAACACTGAAGCTTTCTTT.

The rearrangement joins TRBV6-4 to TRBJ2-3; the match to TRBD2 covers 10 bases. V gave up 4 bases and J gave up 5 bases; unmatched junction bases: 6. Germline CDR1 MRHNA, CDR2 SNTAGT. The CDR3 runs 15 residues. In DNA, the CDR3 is TGTGCCAGCAGTGTGGCTAGCGGGAGTGTAGATACGCAGTATTTT. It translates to CASSVASGSVDTQYF.

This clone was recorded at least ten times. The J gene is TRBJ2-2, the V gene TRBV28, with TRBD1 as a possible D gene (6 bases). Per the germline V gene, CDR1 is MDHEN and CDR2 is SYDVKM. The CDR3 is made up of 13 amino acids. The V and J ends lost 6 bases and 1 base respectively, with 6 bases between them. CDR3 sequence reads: CASRTGNTGELFF. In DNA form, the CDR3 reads TGTGCCAGCAGGACAGGGAACACCGGGGAGCTGTTTTTT.

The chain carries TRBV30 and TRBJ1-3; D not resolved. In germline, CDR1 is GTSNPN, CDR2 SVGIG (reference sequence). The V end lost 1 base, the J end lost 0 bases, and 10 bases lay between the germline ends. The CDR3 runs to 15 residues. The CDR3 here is CAWSATILSGNTIYF. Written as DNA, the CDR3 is TGTGCCTGGAGTGCCACGATACTCTCTGGAAACACCATATATTTT.

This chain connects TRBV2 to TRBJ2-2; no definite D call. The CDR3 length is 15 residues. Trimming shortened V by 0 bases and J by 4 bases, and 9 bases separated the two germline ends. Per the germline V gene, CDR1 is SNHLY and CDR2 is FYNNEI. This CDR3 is CASSEALLPTGELFF. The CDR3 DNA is TGTGCCAGCAGTGAAGCGCTTCTCCCCACCGGGGAGCTGTTTTTT. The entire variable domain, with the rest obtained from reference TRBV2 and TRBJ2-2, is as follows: EPEVTQTPSHQVTQMGQEVILRCVPISNHLYFYWYRQILGQKVEFLVSFYNNEISEKSEIFDDQFSVERPDGSNFTLKIRSTKLEDSAMYFCASSEALLPTGELFFGEGSRLTVL.

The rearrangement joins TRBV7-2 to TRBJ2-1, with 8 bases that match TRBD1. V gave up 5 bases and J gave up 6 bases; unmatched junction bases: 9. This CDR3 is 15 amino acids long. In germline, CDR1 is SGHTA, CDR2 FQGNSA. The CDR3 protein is CASSIRTGRSNEQFF. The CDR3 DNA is TGTGCCAGCAGCATACGGACAGGGAGGTCCAATGAGCAGTTCTTC. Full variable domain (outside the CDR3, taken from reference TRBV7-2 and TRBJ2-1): GAGVSQSPSNKVTEKGKDVELRCDPISGHTALYWYRQSLGQGLEFLIYFQGNSAPDKSGLPSDRFSAERTGGSVSTLTIQRTQQEDSAVYLCASSIRTGRSNEQFFGPGTRLTVL.

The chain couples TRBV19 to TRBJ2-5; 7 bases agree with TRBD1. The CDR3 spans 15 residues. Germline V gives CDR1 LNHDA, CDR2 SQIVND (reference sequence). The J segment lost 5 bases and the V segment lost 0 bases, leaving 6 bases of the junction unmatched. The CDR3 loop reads CASSIDRRGHETQYF. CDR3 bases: TGTGCCAGTAGTATAGACCGAAGGGGGCATGAGACCCAGTACTTC.

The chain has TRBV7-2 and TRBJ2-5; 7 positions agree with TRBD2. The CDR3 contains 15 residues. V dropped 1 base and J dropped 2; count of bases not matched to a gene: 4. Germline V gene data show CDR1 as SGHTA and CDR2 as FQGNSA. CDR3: CASSLGGLPQETQYF. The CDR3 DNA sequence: TGTGCCAGCAGCTTAGGGGGACTACCACAAGAGACCCAGTACTTC.

The CDR3 sequence: CASSVGTGLGETQYF. CDR3 DNA sequence: TGTGCCAGCAGCGTGGGGACAGGGTTAGGAGAGACCCAGTACTTC. The chain employs TRBV9 and TRBJ2-5, with TRBD1 matching 9 bases. The length of the CDR3 is 15 residues. CDR1 is SGDLS and CDR2 is YYNGEE in the germline V gene. Germline trimming cut 2 bases from V and 4 bases from J; bases unmatched to any gene: 6.

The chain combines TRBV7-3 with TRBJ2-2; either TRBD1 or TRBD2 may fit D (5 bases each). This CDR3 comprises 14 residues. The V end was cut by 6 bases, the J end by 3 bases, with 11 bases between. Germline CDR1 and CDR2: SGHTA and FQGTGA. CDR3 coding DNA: TGTGCCAGCAGGTCAGGGACGGACACCGGGGAGCTGTTTTTT. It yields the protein CASRSGTDTGELFF.

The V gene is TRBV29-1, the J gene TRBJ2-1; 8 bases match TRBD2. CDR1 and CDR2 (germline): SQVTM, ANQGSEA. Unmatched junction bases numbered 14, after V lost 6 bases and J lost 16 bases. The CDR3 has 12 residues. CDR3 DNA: TGCAGCGTCGGGACAAGCGGGACTAGTTATTTCTTC. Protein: CSVGTSGTSYFF.

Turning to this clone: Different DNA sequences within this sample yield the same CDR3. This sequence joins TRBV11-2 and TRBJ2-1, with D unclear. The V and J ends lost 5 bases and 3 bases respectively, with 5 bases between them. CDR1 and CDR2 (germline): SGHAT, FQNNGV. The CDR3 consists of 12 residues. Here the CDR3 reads CASSPYYNEQFF. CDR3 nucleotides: TGTGCCAGCAGCCCCTACTACAATGAGCAGTTCTTC.

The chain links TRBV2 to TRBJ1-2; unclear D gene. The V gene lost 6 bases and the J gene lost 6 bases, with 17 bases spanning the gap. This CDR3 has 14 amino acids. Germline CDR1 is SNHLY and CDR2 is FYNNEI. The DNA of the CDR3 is TGTGCCAGCAGAAGTACATGGGTCACCCATGGCTACACCTTC. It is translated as CASRSTWVTHGYTF.